This T cell receptor beta chain derives from a study of early T cells in non-severe SARS-CoV-2 infection. The CDR3 consists of 15 residues. Trimming at V came to 2 bases and at J to 0 bases, leaving 2 bases not matched to a gene. In germline, CDR1 is DFQATT, CDR2 SNEGSKA (reference sequence). This clonotype occurred many times. TCRdb processed the 5' RACE reads anew with MiXCR; each CDR3 protein has one entry. The sample has 75,000 to 90,000 distinct CDR3 sequences, approximately 6% seen once. The rearrangement uses TRBV20-1 and TRBJ2-7; 12 positions agree with TRBD2. Sequencing was carried out using whole blood. The sequence came from an adult who was a healthcare worker with PCR-confirmed SARS-CoV-2 infection or an uninfected control (not recorded which). The chain's CDR3 is CSARRLAGVSYEQYF. CDR3 sequence (DNA): TGCAGTGCTAGAAGACTAGCGGGAGTCTCCTACGAGCAGTACTTC.